This T cell receptor (beta chain) was profiled in a study of shared clonotypes between healthy human individuals. To note about this clone: What it recognizes is unknown.

This CDR3 has 13 residues. Trimming stripped 5 bases from V and 0 bases from J, with 7 bases between. In germline, CDR1 is SEHNR, CDR2 FQNEAQ (reference sequence). Study-level points and caveats: A small donor pool kept down the genetic and exposure-history diversity that was represented. It was expected that sequencing depth would affect clonotype sharing among donors. Although depth was large, rarefaction showed that sequencing of the sorted subsets was incomplete.

Only in-frame clones appear in the TCRdb table, and some are missing; sequencing was by immunoSEQ multiplex PCR. The sample contains approximately 720,000 clones, approximately 75% of which appear only once. Material for sequencing was memory CD4+ T cells sorted from blood. Subset defined: CD45RA-negative fraction. V gene TRBV7-9 combines with J gene TRBJ1-1; D is perhaps TRBD1 (5 bases). The receptor was derived from a woman between 25 and 40 years old in good health. The CDR3 here is CASSTTVNTEAFF. CDR3 coding DNA: TGTGCCAGCAGCACGACAGTGAACACTGAAGCTTTCTTT.